The T cell receptor (beta chain) described here comes from a study of shared clonotypes between healthy human individuals. The authors distributed each subset's genomic DNA evenly over several immunoSEQ plates. Using immunoSEQ multiplex PCR, the repertoire was profiled, and TCRdb retains in-frame clones only, with some absent. The sample records roughly 640,000 clones, 74% being singletons. The CDR3 sequence is 14 residues long. CDR1 SNHLY and CDR2 FYNNEI come from the germline V gene. The V end lost 0 bases, the J end lost 6 bases, and 9 bases lay between the germline ends. The TCR was taken from a woman aged 25-40 years in good health. The rearrangement uses TRBV2 and TRBJ2-1, with D uncertain. Specimen: memory CD4+ T cells sorted from blood. Indicated subset: CD45RA-negative fraction. CDR3 in DNA: TGTGCCAGCAGTGAAGCGAAGACATTCAATGAGCAGTTCTTC. It is translated as CASSEAKTFNEQFF.